Listed below are T cell receptor beta chains from one sample, sequenced in a study of T cells after yellow fever vaccination. TCRdb processed the 5' RACE reads anew with MiXCR; each CDR3 protein has one entry. The table records some 340,000 distinct CDR3 sequences, approximately 4% of them present only once. This material consisted of PBMCs, taken 5 days after the yellow fever booster vaccination. These receptors all come from a man younger than 35 who received the YFV17D yellow fever vaccine. Both conserved end residues are trimmed from each CDR3.

V gene	J gene	CDR3 protein
TRBV6-5	TRBJ2-6	ASSLWEGGDSGANVLT
TRBV16	TRBJ1-1	ASRRQGNTEAF
TRBV27	TRBJ1-1	ASSLSWWWAGATEAF
TRBV7-9	TRBJ1-2	ASSLPDREGGYT
TRBV5-1	TRBJ1-1	ASSANRQGVGSGF
TRBV5-6	TRBJ1-2	ASARGPLGDGYT
TRBV7-2	TRBJ1-2	ASRQGGVGFNYGYT
TRBV15	TRBJ2-3	ATSFSGGQGDTQY
TRBV11-2	TRBJ2-3	ASSLRRDPWADTQY
TRBV15	TRBJ2-1	ATSIWTRMDEQF
TRBV6-1	TRBJ2-3	ATSWGTQY
TRBV15	TRBJ1-6	ATSRVLGSSYNSPLH
TRBV12-3/TRBV12-4	TRBJ2-5	ASSSPGGVWETQY
TRBV6-2/TRBV6-3	TRBJ1-5	ASSEGQPQH
TRBV27	TRBJ1-6	ASRTGGTGGSPLH
TRBV6-5	TRBJ2-3	ASNRRGGADTQY
TRBV29-1	TRBJ2-7	SAEARAGEQY
TRBV4-2	TRBJ2-3	ASSQGKGAAESTDTQY
TRBV6-2/TRBV6-3	TRBJ1-2	ASTNLPQGGYGYT
TRBV5-4	TRBJ2-3	ASSFPDRGPDTQY
TRBV4-1	TRBJ2-5	ASSQPGRDQETQY
TRBV7-9	TRBJ2-3	ASSLVLIGTSVQDTQY
TRBV20-1	TRBJ2-6	SARTGGDGANVLT
TRBV18	TRBJ2-5	ASSQDIQETQY
TRBV20-1	TRBJ2-2	SALDRDTGELF
TRBV5-4	TRBJ1-1	ASSLVMGNTEAF
TRBV11-2	TRBJ2-7	ASSHPYEQY
TRBV6-2/TRBV6-3	TRBJ1-2	ASTQGGPANYGYT
TRBV29-1	TRBJ1-2	SVEFPNYGYT
TRBV6-6	TRBJ2-7	ASSHKVEQY
TRBV7-7	TRBJ2-5	ASTQGQGMDQETQY
TRBV7-9	TRBJ2-3	ASSSRGAGTDTQY
TRBV9	TRBJ2-2	ASSIPGLAGGRYRHGELF
TRBV5-1	TRBJ2-7	ASSIAPGTGEWY
TRBV4-1	TRBJ2-2	ASSHHQGIGGTGELF
TRBV7-9	TRBJ2-4	ASSLGRSGGDIQY
TRBV6-2/TRBV6-3	TRBJ2-5	ASSSYGQGGETQY
TRBV3-1	TRBJ2-3	ASNGPGPSTDTQY
TRBV6-5	TRBJ1-1	ASQVWTGIGTEAF
TRBV4-3	TRBJ1-4	ASSKGRSTNEKLF